The 8 T cell receptor beta chains below were found in one sample sequenced in a study of T cells in Graves' hyperthyroidism and ophthalmopathy. Researchers amplified the TCR beta CDR3 regions from RNA transcripts. The study used the HTBI primer set for a first-round RT-PCR of the TCR CDR3. MiXCR, run by TCRdb on the multiplex PCR reads, gives a single entry per CDR3 protein. The sample records some 530,000 distinct CDR3 sequences, 20% to 25% being singletons. Material: blood. These TCRs come from a woman aged 70-85 years with Graves' ophthalmopathy.

This clonotype was detected ten times or more. The rearrangement joins TRBV5-1 to TRBJ1-2, with TRBD1 identical over 7 bases. Losses at the gene ends were 0 bases for V and 2 bases for J; bases not matched to a gene: 7. CDR1 SGHRS and CDR2 YFSETQ come from the germline V gene. This CDR3 is built from 16 residues. CDR3 amino acids: CASSLGQGSGNYGYTF. The CDR3 coding sequence is TGCGCCAGCAGCTTGGGACAGGGTTCGGGGAACTATGGCTACACCTTC.

This clonotype has more than one count but fewer than ten. The chain carries TRBV20-1 and TRBJ2-1, with TRBD2 matching over 16 bases. With V trimmed by 5 bases and J by 6 bases, 1 base remained unmatched. CDR1 is DFQATT, CDR2 SNEGSKA, per germline (reference sequence). The CDR3 extends over 14 amino acids. CDR3 sequence: CSAGTSGRGNEQFF. The CDR3 region has the DNA TGCAGTGCTGGGACTAGCGGGAGGGGCAATGAGCAGTTCTTC.

This clonotype was detected a few times. This chain connects TRBV5-1 to TRBJ2-1, with D perhaps given as TRBD1 or TRBD2 (5 bases each). The V end was cut by 4 bases, the J end by 7 bases, with 18 bases between. The CDR3 is 15 residues long. CDR1 is SGHRS and CDR2 is YFSETQ in the germline V gene. The CDR3: CASSVSERDRNEQFF. CDR3 bases: TGCGCCAGCAGCGTAAGCGAGAGGGACCGAAATGAGCAGTTCTTC.

This clonotype was seen a few times. The chain recombines TRBV20-1 with TRBJ1-1; 10 bases are a match to TRBD1. V lost 5 bases and J lost 1; bases outside the gene matches: 7. The CDR3 has 15 residues. The germline gives CDR1 DFQATT, CDR2 SNEGSKA (reference sequence). CDR3 protein: CSARGTGDPNTEAFF. In DNA form, the CDR3 reads TGCAGTGCTCGCGGGACAGGGGACCCGAACACTGAAGCTTTCTTT.

This clonotype was counted between two and nine times. The V call is TRBV7-2, the J call TRBJ1-2, with TRBD1 as a possible D gene (5 bases). The CDR3 contains 13 residues. V lost 5 bases to trimming and J lost 8 bases, with 15 bases between them. The germline CDR1 and CDR2 sequences are SGHTA and FQGNSA. The CDR3, as DNA: TGTGCCAGCAGCCCGGGGCAGGGTATGGGCTACACCTTC. The encoded protein is CASSPGQGMGYTF.

This clonotype was found many times. The V gene is TRBV3-1, the J gene TRBJ2-5; perhaps TRBD1 as D (5 bases). The V end lost 1 base, the J end lost 2 bases, and 8 bases lay between the germline ends. The germline CDR1 and CDR2 sequences are LGHDT and YNNKEL (reference sequence). The CDR3 sequence is 14 residues long. For the CDR3, the DNA is TGTGCCAGCAGCCAAGGTCAGGGACAAGAGACCCAGTACTTC. This codes for CASSQGQGQETQYF.

In this sample, this clonotype turned up many times. V gene TRBV6-1 combines with J gene TRBJ2-2; the D gene is possibly TRBD2 (5 bases). Germline V gene data show CDR1 as MNHNS and CDR2 as SASEGT. V was cut by 1 base and J by 13 bases, with 13 bases left in between. This CDR3 comprises 13 residues. This CDR3 is CASSEGVVAGLFF. The CDR3, as DNA: TGTGCCAGCAGTGAAGGGGTAGTCGCGGGGCTGTTTTTT.

Ten or more counts support this clonotype. V is TRBV12-3 or TRBV12-4 and J is TRBJ2-2; D may be TRBD1 (7 bases). The CDR3 length is 16 residues. V shed 6 bases and J shed 4 bases, with 18 bases lying between them. Here the CDR3 reads CASSQGGGISTGELFF. Here the CDR3 DNA reads TGTGCCAGCAGCCAGGGGGGTGGGATTTCCACCGGGGAGCTGTTTTTT.